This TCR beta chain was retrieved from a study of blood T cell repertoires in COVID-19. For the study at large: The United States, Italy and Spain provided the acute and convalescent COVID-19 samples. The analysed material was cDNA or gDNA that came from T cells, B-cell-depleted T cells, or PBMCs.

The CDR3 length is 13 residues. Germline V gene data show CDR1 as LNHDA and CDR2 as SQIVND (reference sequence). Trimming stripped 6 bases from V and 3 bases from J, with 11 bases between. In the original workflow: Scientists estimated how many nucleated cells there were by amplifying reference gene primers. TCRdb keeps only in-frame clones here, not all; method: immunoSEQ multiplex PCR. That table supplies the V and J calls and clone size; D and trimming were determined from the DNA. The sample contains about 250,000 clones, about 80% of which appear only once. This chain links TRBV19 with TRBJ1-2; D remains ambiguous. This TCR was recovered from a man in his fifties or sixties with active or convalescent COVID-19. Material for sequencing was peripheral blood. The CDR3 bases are TGTGCCAGTAGCTTAAACCGGGACTATGGCTACACCTTC. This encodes CASSLNRDYGYTF.